A selection of T cell receptor beta chains follows, all from one sample in a study of T-cell memory formation after mild COVID-19. Using its own MiXCR run on the 5' RACE reads, TCRdb lists one record per CDR3 protein. The sample includes some 62,000 distinct CDR3 sequences, around 10% of them seen just once. Specimen: PBMCs or a T cell subset sorted from them (not recorded which). The receptors derive from a man aged 18-30 years who had mild COVID-19 (a few samples of this study predate the infection). Cell type and time point are not known. Both conserved end residues are part of each CDR3. The D gene is left open where the match is weak. Size is stated for part of the rows, as once, few or many counts, or as a class when the clone is expanded.

TGTGCTAGTGGTTTCAATTCGGATGAGCAGTTCTTC CASGFNSDEQFF many TRBJ2-1 TRBV12-5 -
TGTGCCAGCAGTTTAACTGGAGCAGATACGCAGTATTTT CASSLTGADTQYF few TRBJ2-3 TRBV28 -
TGTGCCAGCAGTGAAGACAGGGCGTACGAGCAGTACTTC CASSEDRAYEQYF many TRBJ2-7 TRBV2 -
TGTGCCAGCAGCGCCTGGGGACGGGCTAGCGGGAAAGATACGCAGTATTTT CASSAWGRASGKDTQYF - TRBJ2-3 TRBV7-3 TRBD2
TGTGCCAGCAGCTTTGCAGGGGGCAGTGGCTACACCTTC CASSFAGGSGYTF few TRBJ1-2 TRBV7-6 TRBD1
TGTGCCATCAGGGAACAGGGCTTGAACACTGAAGCTTTCTTT CAIREQGLNTEAFF many TRBJ1-1 TRBV10-3 -
TGCGCCAGCAGCTCTTTAGCGGGCCAAGAGACCCAGTACTTC CASSSLAGQETQYF many TRBJ2-5 TRBV5-1 TRBD2
TGCAGTGGCCTAGCTGGGGTGGGGGAGACCCAGTACTTC CSGLAGVGETQYF - TRBJ2-5 TRBV20-1 -
TGTGCCAGCGCGGTTGCGGGGCCGCCCACAGATACGCAGTATTTT CASAVAGPPTDTQYF many TRBJ2-3 TRBV2 -
TGCGCCAGCAGCCAAGCGGGGGATGAGCAGTTCTTC CASSQAGDEQFF few TRBJ2-1 TRBV4-3 -
TGCGCCAGCAGCCGGGGGCTGGGTAATGAAAAACTGTTTTTT CASSRGLGNEKLFF few TRBJ1-4 TRBV5-1 -
TGCAGTGCTAGCGGGGGCCGGTCCTACGAGCAGTACTTC CSASGGRSYEQYF many TRBJ2-7 TRBV20-1 -
TGTGCCAGCAGCCCTATGCAGTCTAACTATGGCTACACCTTC CASSPMQSNYGYTF - TRBJ1-2 TRBV5-6 -
TGTGCCAGCAGCCGGGGGGGGTTGTGGTATTCACCCCTCCACTTT CASSRGGLWYSPLHF many TRBJ1-6 TRBV5-8 -
TGTGCCAGCAGTCCAAGGGGAACAGGCCCAGATACGCAGTATTTT CASSPRGTGPDTQYF few TRBJ2-3 TRBV6-5 -
TGTGCCACCAGTCTCGGGACAGATCGTAGCACAGATACGCAGTATTTT CATSLGTDRSTDTQYF few TRBJ2-3 TRBV24-1 TRBD1
TGTGCCAGCAGGACCGGGACAGTCAAGACCCAGTACTTC CASRTGTVKTQYF - TRBJ2-5 TRBV28 TRBD1
TGTGCCAGCACCCCCCCAGGCAGCTCCTACGAGCAGTACTTC CASTPPGSSYEQYF many TRBJ2-7 TRBV7-2 -
TGCGCCAGCAGCTTGCAGGGACAGACGAACACCGGGGAGCTGTTTTTT CASSLQGQTNTGELFF - TRBJ2-2 TRBV5-1 TRBD1
TGCAGTGCTAGCATGACAGGGTGGTATGGCTACACCTTC CSASMTGWYGYTF few TRBJ1-2 TRBV20-1 TRBD1
TGCGCCAGCAGCTTAGAGGGCTATGGCTACACCTTC CASSLEGYGYTF - TRBJ1-2 TRBV5-1 -
TGTGCCAGCAGGCTCGGTACTTCGGGACAGGGGAGGGAGCAGTACTTC CASRLGTSGQGREQYF few TRBJ2-7 TRBV6-6 TRBD1
TGTGCCAGCAGTTTATTTCGGCAGGGAAATTCACCCCTCCACTTT CASSLFRQGNSPLHF few TRBJ1-6 TRBV27 -
TGTGCCAGCAGCTCAAACCAACAGGGGTTGAATGAGCAGTTCTTC CASSSNQQGLNEQFF few TRBJ2-1 TRBV6-1 TRBD1
TGTGCCAGCAGACCGTCCACGGGGCAAGAGACCCAGTACTTC CASRPSTGQETQYF few TRBJ2-5 TRBV6-5 -
TGCGCCAGCAGCCAAGAGAGGGGAAACTATGGCTACACCTTC CASSQERGNYGYTF few TRBJ1-2 TRBV4-1 -
TGTGCCAGCAGTAAGGGGACAGGGGGGAATTATAGCAATCAGCCCCAGCATTTT CASSKGTGGNYSNQPQHF - TRBJ1-5 TRBV6-6 TRBD1
TGTGCCAGCATATCGCGATTACAAGAGACCCAGTACTTC CASISRLQETQYF - TRBJ2-5 TRBV7-9 -
TGTGCCAGCAGTTCCCCACCAGCGGGGTACAATGAGCAGTTCTTC CASSSPPAGYNEQFF many TRBJ2-1 TRBV6-5 TRBD2
TGTGCCAGCAGCCCCAATGGCAATCAGCCCCAGCATTTT CASSPNGNQPQHF many TRBJ1-5 TRBV6-5 -
TGCGCCAGCAGCCCCTCTAGGCTAGCGGGGACGGCAGATACGCAGTATTTT CASSPSRLAGTADTQYF many TRBJ2-3 TRBV4-1 TRBD2
TGTGCCAGCAGTTCCCGGGCCTCCGTTATCGGGACCTACGAGCAGTACTTC CASSSRASVIGTYEQYF many TRBJ2-7 TRBV6-6 -
TGCGCCAGCAGCCCCGGGGGGGTAGCGGTCACAGATACGCAGTATTTT CASSPGGVAVTDTQYF - TRBJ2-3 TRBV4-1 TRBD2
TGCGCCAGCAGCCGGACAGGGGCTTGGAATGAGCAGTTCTTC CASSRTGAWNEQFF few TRBJ2-1 TRBV5-1 TRBD1
TGCGCCAGCAGCTTGGGCGGGGCCCCCACAGATACGCAGTATTTT CASSLGGAPTDTQYF few TRBJ2-3 TRBV5-1 -
TGTGCCAGCAGTTCCTACTACAGGGTAACTAGCAATCAGCCCCAGCATTTT CASSSYYRVTSNQPQHF - TRBJ1-5 TRBV28 -
TGCAGCGTTCGGCAGGGAAATTCACCCCTCCACTTT CSVRQGNSPLHF - TRBJ1-6 TRBV29-1 -
TGCAGTGCTCCAATAGTTAGAGCGGATACGCAGTATTTT CSAPIVRADTQYF - TRBJ2-3 TRBV20-1 -
TGTGCCTGGAGCGCTCCAAGTCCGGTTGAGCAGTTCTTC CAWSAPSPVEQFF few TRBJ2-1 TRBV30 -
TGCGCCAGCAGCCAAGAAGGGCGGGGGACCCAGTACTTC CASSQEGRGTQYF many TRBJ2-5 TRBV4-1 -
TGTGCCAGCAGCGTAGATGGGGCTAGCGGGGGGGCCCGCAATGAGCAGTTCTTC CASSVDGASGGARNEQFF - TRBJ2-1 TRBV9 TRBD2
TGCAGTGCTAGACGCACAGGGATCAATGAGCAGTTCTTC CSARRTGINEQFF few TRBJ2-1 TRBV20-1 -
TGCAGCGTTGGAGGGTTCTCGGATCAGCCCCAGCATTTT CSVGGFSDQPQHF many TRBJ1-5 TRBV29-1 -
TGTGCCAGCAAATTTCCCCCTAGCACAGATACGCAGTATTTT CASKFPPSTDTQYF - TRBJ2-3 TRBV12-3/TRBV12-4 -
TGCGCCAGCAGCACCTCTCCGGTCGGGGTGGAGACCCAGTACTTC CASSTSPVGVETQYF - TRBJ2-5 TRBV5-1 -
TGTGCCAGCAGCTCCGATCCGGGGGCGCTTGGAAGGAATCAGCCCCAGCATTTT CASSSDPGALGRNQPQHF many TRBJ1-5 TRBV7-9 -
TGTGCCTGGAGTTTTCAAGGGGATACGCAGTATTTT CAWSFQGDTQYF few TRBJ2-3 TRBV30 -
TGTGCCAGCAGCCCCGGCGGGGCCAGCAATCAGCCCCAGCATTTT CASSPGGASNQPQHF - TRBJ1-5 TRBV7-2 -